The rows below give T cell receptor beta chains drawn from one sample of a study of beta chain features in type 1 diabetes. The method was immunoSEQ multiplex PCR; TCRdb's version includes in-frame clones alone and lacks a portion of them. The data hold 300,000 to 350,000 clones, with roughly 13% observed a single time. The sample was naive CD4+ T cells from blood. The receptor source for this set is a woman aged 18-29 years with type 1 diabetes. The CDR3 runs from the conserved cysteine through the conserved F or W. A D gene is named only where the DNA matches it firmly. Some rows have no size entry. The others give once, few or many, or a class for an expanded clone.

TRBV29-1,.,.,TRBJ2-1,TGCAGCGTTGAAGATAAGGAGAGCTACAATGAGCAGTTCTTC,CSVEDKESYNEQFF
TRBV28,.,few,TRBJ2-5,TGTGCCAGCAGTTTGGGGCAGTTAGAGACCCAGTACTTC,CASSLGQLETQYF
TRBV18,TRBD2,.,TRBJ2-1,TGTGCCAGCTCACCCAATGGGGAGGGTGAGCAGTTCTTC,CASSPNGEGEQFF
TRBV5-1,TRBD2,.,TRBJ2-3,TGCGCCAGCAGCTTGTATGGCGGGAGGTCTACAGATACGCAGTATTTT,CASSLYGGRSTDTQYF
TRBV5-1,TRBD2,.,TRBJ2-7,TGCGCCAGCAGCCCAACCACGGGACTAGCGGGCTACGAGCAGTACTTC,CASSPTTGLAGYEQYF
TRBV29-1,.,.,TRBJ1-5,TGCAGCGTGGGCAGGGATAGCAATCAGCCCCAGCATTTT,CSVGRDSNQPQHF
TRBV7-9,.,.,TRBJ2-7,TGTGCCAGCAGCGGCCCAGGGTCCTTCTACGAGCAGTACTTC,CASSGPGSFYEQYF
TRBV7-8,.,.,TRBJ2-7,TGTGCCAGCAGCTTTAGCGGTTCCTACGAGCAGTACTTC,CASSFSGSYEQYF
TRBV5-1,.,once,TRBJ2-3,TGCGCCAGCAGTCGCGGGACAGCAGTGGATACGCAGTATTTT,CASSRGTAVDTQYF
TRBV11-3,TRBD2,.,TRBJ2-5,TGTGCCAGCAGCCTTCCATGGACTAGCGGGAGGAGTTTAGAGACCCAGTACTTC,CASSLPWTSGRSLETQYF
TRBV28,.,.,TRBJ1-1,TGTGCCAGCATTACTTACCGCGAAGGGACATCAGGAGGTACTGAAGCTTTCTTT,CASITYREGTSGGTEAFF
TRBV7-2,TRBD1,few,TRBJ1-1,TGTGCCAGCAGCCCGGCGACAGGGGGGTTAGGTGAAGCTTTCTTT,CASSPATGGLGEAFF
TRBV5-1,.,few,TRBJ2-1,TGCGCCAGCAGATTACAGGGAAGCTCCTACAATGAGCAGTTCTTC,CASRLQGSSYNEQFF
TRBV7-2,TRBD1,.,TRBJ2-7,TGTGCCAGCAGCCCGACCGGGACAGGGAAATTTTACGAGCAGTACTTC,CASSPTGTGKFYEQYF
TRBV9,TRBD2,.,TRBJ2-3,TGTGCCAGCAGCCCAGGACTAGCGGGACCACCTACGCAGTATTTT,CASSPGLAGPPTQYF
TRBV25-1,TRBD2,.,TRBJ2-1,TGTGCCAGCAGTAAAACAGGGGGGACTAGCGGGAGATACAATGAGCAGTTCTTC,CASSKTGGTSGRYNEQFF
TRBV2,TRBD2,few,TRBJ2-7,TGTGCCAGCGGCGGGACTAGCCTTGGCGAGCAGTACTTC,CASGGTSLGEQYF
TRBV19,.,.,TRBJ2-7,TGTGCCAGTAGCACAGAAAGGAACGAGCAGTACTTC,CASSTERNEQYF
TRBV5-4,TRBD1,few,TRBJ1-1,TGTGCCAGCAGCACGAGACAGGGGGCCACTGAAGCTTTCTTT,CASSTRQGATEAFF
TRBV27,.,few,TRBJ1-1,TGTGCCAGCAGCTCCTGGGCCTTGAACACTGAAGCTTTCTTT,CASSSWALNTEAFF
TRBV28,.,once,TRBJ2-7,TGTGCCAGCAGTGCAGGAAGGGAGCAGTACTTC,CASSAGREQYF
TRBV7-3,TRBD2,few,TRBJ2-3,TGTGCCAGCAGCTTGGGTAGCGGGATAACAGATACGCAGTATTTT,CASSLGSGITDTQYF
TRBV7-9,.,few,TRBJ2-2,TGTGCCAGCAGCTTAGCTACGTACAGCTCGAACACCGGGGAGCTGTTTTTT,CASSLATYSSNTGELFF
TRBV28,.,many,TRBJ2-7,TGTGCCAGCAGTAACAACGGGTTGCCCTACGAGCAGTACTTC,CASSNNGLPYEQYF
TRBV11-2,.,.,TRBJ2-1,TGTGCCAGCAGCCGCGTCAACGAGCAGTTCTTC,CASSRVNEQFF
TRBV2,TRBD2,.,TRBJ2-3,TGTGCCAGCAGAGCAACCGGGAGGCCCGGGGTAGATACGCAGTATTTT,CASRATGRPGVDTQYF
TRBV5-1,.,few,TRBJ2-1,TGCGCCAGCAGCTTGAATGCGGCATCCTACAATGAGCAGTTCTTC,CASSLNAASYNEQFF
TRBV18,.,.,TRBJ2-3,TGTGCCAGCTCACCTTCTTCGGGGGCAGATACGCAGTATTTT,CASSPSSGADTQYF
TRBV5-4,.,.,TRBJ1-2,TGTGCCAGCAGCTTGATCACGCAGACTAACTATGGCTACACCTTC,CASSLITQTNYGYTF
TRBV29-1,.,few,TRBJ1-5,TGCAGCGTTAATTGTTGCGGAGGGGCCCGTATATCTCGGAGCAATCAGCCCCAGCATTTT,CSVNCCGGARISRSNQPQHF